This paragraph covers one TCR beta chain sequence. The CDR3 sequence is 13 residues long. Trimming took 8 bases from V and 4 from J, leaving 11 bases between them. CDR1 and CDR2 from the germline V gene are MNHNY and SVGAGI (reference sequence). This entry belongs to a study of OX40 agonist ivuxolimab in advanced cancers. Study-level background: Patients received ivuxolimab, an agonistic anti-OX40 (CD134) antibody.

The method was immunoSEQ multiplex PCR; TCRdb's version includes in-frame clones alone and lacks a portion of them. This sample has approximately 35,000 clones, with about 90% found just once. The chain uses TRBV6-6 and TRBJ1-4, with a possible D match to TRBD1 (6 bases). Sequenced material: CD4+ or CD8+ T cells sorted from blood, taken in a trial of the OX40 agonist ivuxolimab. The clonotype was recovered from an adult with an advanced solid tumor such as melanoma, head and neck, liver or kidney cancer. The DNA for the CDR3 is TGTGCCAGCCAGGGACACATTAATGAAAAACTGTTTTTT. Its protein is CASQGHINEKLFF.